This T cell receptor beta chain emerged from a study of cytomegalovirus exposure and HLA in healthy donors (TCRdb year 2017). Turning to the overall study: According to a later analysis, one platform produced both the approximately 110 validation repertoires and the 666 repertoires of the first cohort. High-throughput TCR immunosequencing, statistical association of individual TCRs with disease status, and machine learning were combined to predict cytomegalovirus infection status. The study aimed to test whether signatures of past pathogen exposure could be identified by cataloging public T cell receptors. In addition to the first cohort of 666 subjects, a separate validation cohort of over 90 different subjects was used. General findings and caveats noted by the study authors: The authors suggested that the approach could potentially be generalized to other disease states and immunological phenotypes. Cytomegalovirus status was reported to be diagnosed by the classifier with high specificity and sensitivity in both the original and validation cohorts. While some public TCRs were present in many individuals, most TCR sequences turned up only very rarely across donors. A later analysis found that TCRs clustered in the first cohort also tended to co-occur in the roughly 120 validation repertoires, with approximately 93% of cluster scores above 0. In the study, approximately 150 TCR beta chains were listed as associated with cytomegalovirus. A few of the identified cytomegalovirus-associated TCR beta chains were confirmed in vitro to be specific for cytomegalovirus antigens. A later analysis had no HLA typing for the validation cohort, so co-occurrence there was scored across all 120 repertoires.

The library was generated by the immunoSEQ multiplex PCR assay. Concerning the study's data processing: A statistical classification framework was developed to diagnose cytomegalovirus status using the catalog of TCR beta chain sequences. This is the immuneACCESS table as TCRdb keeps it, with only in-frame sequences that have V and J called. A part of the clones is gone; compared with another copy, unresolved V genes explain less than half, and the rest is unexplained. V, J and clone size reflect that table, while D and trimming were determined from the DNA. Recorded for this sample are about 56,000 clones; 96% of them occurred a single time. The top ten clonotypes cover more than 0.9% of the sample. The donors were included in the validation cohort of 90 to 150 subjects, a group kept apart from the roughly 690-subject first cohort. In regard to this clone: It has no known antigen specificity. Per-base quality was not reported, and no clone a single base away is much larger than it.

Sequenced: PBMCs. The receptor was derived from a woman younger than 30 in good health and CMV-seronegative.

The CDR3 reads CASSPRQGASYEQYF. The DNA is TGTGCCAGCTCCCCGCGACAGGGGGCCTCCTACGAGCAGTACTTC. The chain couples TRBV18 to TRBJ2-7; the junction holds 10 bases that match TRBD1. Germline trimming: 6 bases from V, 0 bases from J; junction bases outside gene matches: 5. CDR1 and CDR2 (KGHSH, LQKENI) derive from the germline V gene. The cysteine opens and the phenylalanine closes a CDR3 of 15 amino acids. Only the CDR3 DNA stays, 45 bases, in frame from base 1. The full variable domain, completed from the reference TRBV18 and TRBJ2-7 proteins outside the CDR3, reads NAGVMQNPRHLVRRRGQEARLRCSPMKGHSHVYWYRQLPEEGLKFMVYLQKENIIDESGMPKERFSAEFPKEGPSILRIQQVVRGDSAAYFCASSPRQGASYEQYFGPGTRLTVT.